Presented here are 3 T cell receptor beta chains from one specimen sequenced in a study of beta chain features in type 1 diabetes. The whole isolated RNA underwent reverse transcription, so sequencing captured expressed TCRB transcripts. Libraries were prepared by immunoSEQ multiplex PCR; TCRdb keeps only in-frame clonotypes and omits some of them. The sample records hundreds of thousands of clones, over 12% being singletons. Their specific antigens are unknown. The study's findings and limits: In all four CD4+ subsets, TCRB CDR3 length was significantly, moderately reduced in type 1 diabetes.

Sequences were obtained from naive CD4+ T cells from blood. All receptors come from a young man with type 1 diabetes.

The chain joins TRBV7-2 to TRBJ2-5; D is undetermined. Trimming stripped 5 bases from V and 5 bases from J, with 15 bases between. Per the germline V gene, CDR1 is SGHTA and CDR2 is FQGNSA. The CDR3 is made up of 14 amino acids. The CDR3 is CASSPRHGRETQYF. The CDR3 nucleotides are TGTGCCAGCAGCCCCCGACATGGGCGGGAGACCCAGTACTTC.

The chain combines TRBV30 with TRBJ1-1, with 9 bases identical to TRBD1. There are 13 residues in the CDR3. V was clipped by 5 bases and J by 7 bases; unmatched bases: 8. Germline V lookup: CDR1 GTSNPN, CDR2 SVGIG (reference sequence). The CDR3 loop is CAWDRDREHEAFF. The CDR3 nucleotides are TGTGCCTGGGACCGGGACAGGGAACATGAAGCTTTCTTT.

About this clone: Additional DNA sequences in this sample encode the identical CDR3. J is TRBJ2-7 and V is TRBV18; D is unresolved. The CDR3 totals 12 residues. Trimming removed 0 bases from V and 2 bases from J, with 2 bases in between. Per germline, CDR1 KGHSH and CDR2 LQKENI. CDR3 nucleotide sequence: TGTGCCAGCTCACCACCGACCTACGAGCAGTACTTC. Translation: CASSPPTYEQYF.